This TCR beta chain was profiled in a study of T cells after yellow fever vaccination. The overall study: Preparation of the low-cell-number fractions used SMART-Seq v4 Ultra Low Input.

From germline, CDR1 is KGHSH and CDR2 LQKENI. The CDR3 runs to 14 residues. The V end was cut by 2 bases, the J end by 3 bases, with 10 bases between. This clonotype showed up many times. MiXCR was run by TCRdb on the 5' RACE reads, yielding one entry per CDR3 protein. This repertoire shows 170,000 or so distinct CDR3 sequences, roughly 6.2% found once; its top ten account for just under 3%. The sample in question was CD4+ T cells sorted from PBMCs, obtained on the day of the first yellow fever vaccination. This TCR was recovered from a man aged 18 to 29 who received the YFV17D yellow fever vaccine. V is TRBV18 and J is TRBJ1-1; D call uncertain. The CDR3 reads CASSPISGDTEAFF. The CDR3 nucleotides are TGTGCCAGCTCACCAATATCTGGGGACACTGAAGCTTTCTTT.